This entry is about one TCR beta chain. J was trimmed by 1 base and V by 6 bases; bases with no gene match: 3. CDR3 length: 14 residues. Germline values: CDR1 MDHEN, CDR2 SYDVKM. The data originate from a study of blood T cell repertoires in COVID-19. Study details: COVID-19 samples collected from the United States, Italy and Spain covered acute and convalescent phases. From T cells, B-cell-depleted T cells, or PBMCs came the material, which was cDNA or gDNA.

Original processing methods: Reference gene primer amplification yielded estimated nucleated cell counts. Libraries were prepared by immunoSEQ multiplex PCR; TCRdb keeps only in-frame clonotypes and omits some of them. That table supplies the V and J calls and clone size; D and trimming were determined from the DNA. Here the sample spans 80,000 to 100,000 clones, about 84% being singletons. The chain employs TRBV28 and TRBJ1-1, with TRBD1 matching over 9 bases. The clonotype comes from a man in his sixties with acute or convalescent COVID-19. The sample consisted of peripheral blood. Here the CDR3 DNA reads TGTGCCAGCAGGGGGACAGGGCGGAACACTGAAGCTTTCTTT. Protein product: CASRGTGRNTEAFF.